One and the same sample provided the 27 T cell receptor beta chains below, sequenced in a study of CD8 T cells in Susac syndrome. Random hexamers were used to reverse transcribe an amount of about 0.5 to 1 ug RNA. One entry per CDR3 protein results from TCRdb running MiXCR on the immunoSEQ multiplex PCR reads. The sample includes 120,000 to 150,000 distinct CDR3 sequences, around 94% of them seen just once. The sequenced sample was CD4+ T cells from PBMCs. Receptor source: a human donor in good health.

The rearrangement joins TRBV20-1 to TRBJ1-3; 7 bases match TRBD1. Trimming took 0 bases from V and 4 from J; bases not matched to a gene: 3. CDR1 and CDR2 from the germline V gene are DFQATT and SNEGSKA (reference sequence). CDR3 length: 14 residues. This CDR3 reads CSARDRGQGNTIYF. Here the CDR3 DNA reads TGCAGTGCTAGAGATAGGGGGCAAGGAAACACCATATATTTT.

The genes are TRBV6-5 and TRBJ2-3; 9 bases line up with TRBD1. Germline V gene lookup returns CDR1 MNHEY and CDR2 SVGAGI. V shed 4 bases, J shed 9 bases, and the junction held 8 bases outside the gene matches. The CDR3 has 14 residues. The CDR3 loop reads CASSSGTGLHTQYF. CDR3 nucleotide sequence: TGTGCCAGCAGTTCCGGGACAGGGTTACACACGCAGTATTTT.

V gene TRBV7-9 combines with J gene TRBJ2-3, with D possibly being TRBD1 or TRBD2 (5 bases each). V was pared by 1 base and J by 1 base, with 12 bases between. The CDR3 totals 16 residues. The germline gives CDR1 SEHNR, CDR2 FQNEAQ (reference sequence). The CDR3 DNA follows: TGTGCCAGCAGCTTAGATGGGGGAAAGGGCACAGATACGCAGTATTTT. This sequence encodes CASSLDGGKGTDTQYF.

The chain carries TRBV5-4 and TRBJ2-1, with D possibly TRBD2 on 6 matching bases. Germline CDR1 is SGHNT and CDR2 is YYREEE (reference sequence). V dropped 1 base and J dropped 3 bases, with 11 bases sitting between them. CDR3 length: 15 residues. CDR3 coding DNA: TGTGCCAGCAGCTTGATAGCGGTTAGCTACAATGAGCAGTTCTTC. It codes for CASSLIAVSYNEQFF.

CDR3 sequence reads: CAWNQGWDTEAFF. Here the CDR3 DNA reads TGTGCCTGGAATCAGGGTTGGGACACTGAAGCTTTCTTT. The rearrangement links TRBV30 to TRBJ1-1, with a possible D match to TRBD1 (5 bases). This CDR3 is built from 13 residues. Per the germline V gene, CDR1 is GTSNPN and CDR2 is SVGIG (reference sequence). V was pared by 4 bases and J by 3 bases, with 12 bases between.

This clonotype was picked up one time. V and J are TRBV28 and TRBJ2-5; TRBD1 is a possible D gene (5 bases). Trimming stripped 8 bases from V and 9 bases from J, with 25 bases between. Germline lookup yields CDR1 MDHEN and CDR2 SYDVKM. The CDR3 has 15 amino acids. The CDR3 loop reads CASGSLESLQGAQYF. DNA of the CDR3: TGTGCCAGCGGCTCACTCGAGAGTCTCCAAGGGGCCCAGTACTTC.

The CDR3 DNA reads as TGTGCCAGCAGTGTTTACAGGGGGAACACTGAAGCTTTCTTT. As protein: CASSVYRGNTEAFF. The chain uses TRBV2 and TRBJ1-1, with 7 nucleotides matching TRBD1. Germline loops: CDR1 SNHLY, CDR2 FYNNEI. After removal of 4 bases from V and 1 base from J, the junction contained 3 bases not matched to a gene. The CDR3 covers 14 residues.

Only a few counts were recorded for this clonotype. The chain links TRBV3-1 to TRBJ1-1; D ambiguous. V lost 0 bases, J lost 0 bases, and 5 bases lay in between. The CDR3 has 14 residues. Germline V gene sequence: CDR1 LGHDT, CDR2 YNNKEL (reference sequence). For the CDR3, the DNA is TGTGCCAGCAGCCAAGACTTGGTGAACACTGAAGCTTTCTTT. Translation: CASSQDLVNTEAFF.

This rearrangement joins TRBV5-4 to TRBJ2-3, with TRBD2 identical over 13 bases. V gave up 4 bases and J gave up 14 bases; unmatched junction bases: 16. The CDR3 length is 16 residues. Germline V gives CDR1 SGHNT, CDR2 YYREEE (reference sequence). CDR3 bases: TGTGCCAGCAGCCTCCGCACTTCTCGGACTAGCGGGAGTGGGTATTTT. This encodes CASSLRTSRTSGSGYF.

This rearrangement joins TRBV10-3 to TRBJ2-2, with D perhaps being TRBD1 or TRBD2 (5 bases each). CDR1 is ENHRY, CDR2 SYGVKD, per germline. The germline V and J ends were trimmed by 2 bases and 4 bases, with 8 bases remaining between them. There are 14 residues in the CDR3. In DNA form, the CDR3 reads TGTGCCATCAGTGAGGGGACCCGCACCGGGGAGCTGTTTTTT. Its protein is CAISEGTRTGELFF.

This sequence joins TRBV5-1 and TRBJ2-1; D possibly corresponds to TRBD1 (5 bases). Trimming took off 4 bases at V and 0 bases at J, with 11 bases between the two ends. Germline lookup yields CDR1 SGHRS and CDR2 YFSETQ. The CDR3 runs to 15 residues. The CDR3 region is CASSLDMSSYNEQFF. DNA for the CDR3: TGCGCCAGCAGCCTGGACATGAGCTCCTACAATGAGCAGTTCTTC.

V usage is TRBV20-1 and J usage is TRBJ1-1; a weak D match, TRBD1 (6 bases). The V end lost 4 bases, the J end lost 11 bases, and 23 bases lay between the germline ends. Germline assignment: CDR1 DFQATT and CDR2 SNEGSKA (reference sequence). This CDR3 comprises 14 residues. The chain's CDR3 is CSATDPGHGTVAFF. CDR3 sequence (DNA): TGCAGTGCTACCGATCCGGGACACGGTACTGTGGCTTTCTTT.

The rearrangement links TRBV7-9 to TRBJ1-3; D call uncertain. The CDR3 covers 16 residues. The V end lost 5 bases, the J end lost 0 bases, and 14 bases lay between the germline ends. From germline, CDR1 is SEHNR and CDR2 FQNEAQ (reference sequence). The CDR3, as DNA: TGTGCCAGCAGCCCACCGGGCCTATCCTCTGGAAACACCATATATTTT. It encodes CASSPPGLSSGNTIYF.

This chain joins TRBV7-2 and TRBJ2-7, with 7 bases fitting TRBD2. The CDR3 is 13 residues long. V gave up 0 bases and J gave up 11 bases; unmatched junction bases: 7. The V gene's germline CDR1 is SGHTA and CDR2 FQGNSA. The CDR3 region has the DNA TGTGCCAGCAGCTTAGCGCGGGGGTTTGAGGAGTACTTC. It translates to CASSLARGFEEYF.

The chain employs TRBV2 and TRBJ1-3; 9 nucleotides line up with TRBD1. CDR3 length: 13 amino acids. The junction had 3 bases not matched to a gene; V was cut back by 8 bases and J by 4 bases. From germline, CDR1 is SNHLY and CDR2 FYNNEI. Written as DNA, the CDR3 is TGTGCCAGCCGGACAGGGGAAGGAAACACCATATATTTT. Amino acid sequence: CASRTGEGNTIYF.

V gene TRBV2 combines with J gene TRBJ1-3; 9 bases line up with TRBD1. Germline-derived CDR1 and CDR2 are SNHLY and FYNNEI. After removal of 7 bases from V and 8 bases from J, the junction contained 9 bases not matched to a gene. This CDR3 is built from 14 residues. CDR3 bases: TGTGCCAGCAACGAACAGGGGGCACAGGACACCATATATTTT. Protein product: CASNEQGAQDTIYF.

The V call is TRBV19, the J call TRBJ2-3, with TRBD2 identical over 14 bases. This CDR3 has 15 amino acids. V was clipped by 6 bases and J by 4 bases; unmatched bases: 3. Germline V CDR1 and CDR2: LNHDA, SQIVND (reference sequence). DNA of the CDR3: TGTGCCAGTAGCGGACTAGCGGGAGGCCCAGATACGCAGTATTTT. Amino acids: CASSGLAGGPDTQYF.

The gene calls are TRBV11-2 and TRBJ2-1; D is perhaps TRBD1 (6 bases). Germline V lookup: CDR1 SGHAT, CDR2 FQNNGV. This CDR3 is 14 amino acids long. Trimming stripped 5 bases from V and 8 bases from J, with 16 bases between. The CDR3 spells CASSKQRGSHEQFF. DNA of the CDR3: TGTGCCAGCAGCAAACAAAGGGGGTCCCATGAGCAGTTCTTC.

This clonotype has only one observation. This rearrangement joins TRBV2 to TRBJ2-7, with D maybe TRBD1 (6 bases). CDR3 size: 15 residues. Germline V gene data show CDR1 as SNHLY and CDR2 as FYNNEI. Trimming took off 7 bases at V and 4 bases at J, with 20 bases between the two ends. The DNA for the CDR3 is TGTGCCAGCAAACCCCGGACAGAAGAAGGATACGAGCAGTACTTC. It yields the protein CASKPRTEEGYEQYF.

V is TRBV20-1 and J is TRBJ2-5; 7 bases are a match to TRBD1. CDR1 is DFQATT, CDR2 SNEGSKA, per germline (reference sequence). The CDR3 totals 14 residues. V lost 1 base to trimming and J lost 4 bases; unmatched junction nucleotides: 6. This CDR3 reads CSARANPGGETQYF. The CDR3 DNA reads TGCAGTGCTAGAGCCAACCCAGGGGGAGAGACCCAGTACTTC.

This chain uses TRBV5-6 with TRBJ2-7; D is ambiguous. Germline CDR1 and CDR2: SGHDT and YYEEEE. The CDR3 runs to 14 residues. V gave up 0 bases and J gave up 3 bases, with 10 bases separating them. CDR3 DNA: TGTGCCAGCAGCTTGGGACCTACGGTCTACGAGCAGTACTTC. Protein product: CASSLGPTVYEQYF.

This clonotype was picked up one time. V and J are TRBV7-8 and TRBJ2-1; D not certain. This CDR3 comprises 12 residues. Germline V gene lookup returns CDR1 SGHVS and CDR2 FQNEAQ. V was clipped by 5 bases and J by 8 bases, with 10 bases between them. In nucleotides, the CDR3 is TGTGCCAGCAGCCCCTTTGCAGATGAGCAGTTCTTC. Its translation is CASSPFADEQFF.

Turning to this clonotype: One end of the junction fails to match germline, which may point to a read error. The V call is TRBV5-1, the J call TRBJ2-1; the match to TRBD2 covers 10 bases. Germline V gene lookup returns CDR1 SGHRS and CDR2 YFSETQ. The CDR3 is 15 amino acids. In DNA, the CDR3 is TGTGCCAGCAGTTCTAGCGGGAGCTCCTACAATGAGCAGTTCTTC. Protein: CASSSSGSSYNEQFF.

The CDR3 spells CASSQDRDNEQFF. The CDR3 region has the DNA TGTGCCAGCAGCCAAGACAGGGATAATGAGCAGTTCTTC. The chain employs TRBV3-1 and TRBJ2-1; tentatively, D is TRBD1 (5 bases). The CDR3 covers 13 residues. Between the trimmed V and J ends, which lost 0 bases and 7 bases, there was a span of 7 bases. Germline-derived CDR1 and CDR2 are LGHDT and YNNKEL (reference sequence).

The rearrangement joins TRBV10-3 to TRBJ1-2, with a possible D match to TRBD1 (6 bases). V was trimmed by 0 bases and J by 8 bases, leaving 10 bases between them. Germline loops: CDR1 ENHRY, CDR2 SYGVKD. The CDR3 has 13 amino acids. CDR3 amino acids: CAISESQGQGYTF. CDR3 nucleotide sequence: TGTGCCATCAGTGAGTCGCAGGGGCAAGGCTACACCTTC.

This chain uses TRBV21-1 with TRBJ2-6. TRBV21-1 is described as a pseudogene. CDR3 size: 13 residues. This CDR3 is CATVLCGANVLTF. In DNA, the CDR3 is TGTGCCACCGTTCTCTGTGGGGCCAACGTCCTGACTTTC.

The V call is TRBV12-3 or TRBV12-4, the J call TRBJ2-7, with D possibly being TRBD2 (5 bases). V lost 6 bases to trimming and J lost 0 bases, with 18 bases between them. This CDR3 is 16 amino acids long. CDR3 residues: CASSLHESGYSYEQYF. The CDR3 nucleotides are TGTGCCAGCAGCCTTCACGAAAGCGGATACTCCTACGAGCAGTACTTC.